The T cell receptor (beta chain) described here comes from a study of blood T cells in healthy people across ages. A second PCR of roughly 7 to 11 cycles used a sample-barcoded 5' primer and a J-beta primer mix. Every cDNA molecule carried a tag from a template-switch adaptor bearing 12 random nucleotides. A single record per CDR3 protein comes from TCRdb applying MiXCR to the 5' RACE reads. Of 1.5 million to 2 million distinct CDR3 sequences listed, about 30% are singletons. This clonotype was picked up a small number of times. Antigen unknown. Isolation per sample recovered at least 6 million PBMCs. The study's findings and limits: Long-lived donors carried more naive CD4+ cells and greater diversity than aged donors.

Trimming took 3 bases from V and 10 from J, leaving 11 bases between them. This CDR3 has 12 residues. The TCR comes from a woman younger than 45 in good health. This chain uses TRBV12-3 or TRBV12-4 with TRBJ2-3; the D gene is possibly TRBD2 (6 bases). The sequenced sample was blood. In DNA, the CDR3 is TGTGCCAGCAGTTTCATAGCGGACGCGCAGTATTTT. Its protein is CASSFIADAQYF.